This TCR beta chain was found in a study of cytomegalovirus exposure and HLA in healthy donors. The PCR used 60 Vbeta and 13 Jbeta primers. The method was immunoSEQ multiplex PCR; TCRdb's version includes in-frame clones alone and lacks a portion of them. Of approximately 150,000 clones listed, roughly 79% are singletons. The sequence derives from a male donor in good health and CMV-seronegative. Sequencing used PBMCs.

As DNA, the CDR3 is TGCGCCAGCAGCACGGGACAGGGGGGAGATACGCAGTATTTT. Protein: CASSTGQGGDTQYF. The chain joins TRBV5-1 to TRBJ2-3; 11 bases line up with TRBD1. V gave up 4 bases and J gave up 5 bases; unmatched junction bases: 3. Germline lookup yields CDR1 SGHRS and CDR2 YFSETQ. The CDR3 totals 14 residues.